The 7 T cell receptor beta chains below all came from one sample that was sequenced in a study of cytomegalovirus exposure and HLA in healthy donors. Primers included in the PCR were 60 Vbeta and 13 Jbeta primers. This table comes from immunoSEQ multiplex PCR, and its TCRdb copy is limited to in-frame clones, with some not included. This table holds hundreds of thousands of clones, about 88% found once. Specimen: PBMCs. These receptors originate from a girl aged 2-10 years in good health and CMV-seronegative.

The chain uses TRBV5-1 and TRBJ2-7; 7 positions match TRBD2. Germline V CDR1 and CDR2: SGHRS, YFSETQ. The CDR3 totals 16 residues. V lost 2 bases, J lost 0 bases, and 8 bases stayed unmatched. The CDR3 loop reads CASSFAGAGSSYEQYF. The CDR3 nucleotides are TGCGCCAGCAGCTTCGCAGGAGCGGGGAGCTCCTACGAGCAGTACTTC.

The chain recombines TRBV5-1 with TRBJ1-2; TRBD1 might be the D (5 bases). V was cut by 4 bases and J by 5 bases, with 18 bases left in between. CDR3 length: 15 residues. Germline assignment: CDR1 SGHRS and CDR2 YFSETQ. The CDR3 DNA sequence: TGCGCCAGCAGCCCGGGTGGACGGCAGGGTTATGGCTACACCTTC. Protein product: CASSPGGRQGYGYTF. The whole variable domain, remainder taken from reference TRBV5-1 and TRBJ1-2, is KAGVTQTPRYLIKTRGQQVTLSCSPISGHRSVSWYQQTPGQGLQFLFEYFSETQRNKGNFPGRFSGRQFSNSRSEMNVSTLELGDSALYLCASSPGGRQGYGYTFGSGTRLTVV.

This clone showed up just a few times. V gene TRBV5-4 combines with J gene TRBJ1-1; 7 nucleotides agree with TRBD1. This CDR3 spans 14 amino acids. Germline V CDR1 and CDR2: SGHNT, YYREEE (reference sequence). Trimming at V came to 4 bases and at J to 1 base, leaving 4 bases not matched to a gene. Here the CDR3 reads CASSRDSKNTEAFF. The CDR3 DNA reads TGTGCCAGCAGCCGGGACAGCAAGAACACTGAAGCTTTCTTT.

This clone appeared a single time. The V gene is TRBV29-1, the J gene TRBJ1-3, with D possibly being TRBD1 (5 bases). Germline V gene sequence: CDR1 SQVTM, CDR2 ANQGSEA. The CDR3 loop spans 13 amino acids. V gave up 4 bases and J gave up 2 bases, with 9 bases separating them. This CDR3 reads CSVGAGTGNTIYF. The CDR3 DNA reads as TGCAGCGTTGGGGCAGGGACTGGAAACACCATATATTTT.

This rearrangement joins TRBV30 to TRBJ2-3; the D is unclear. Looked up from germline, CDR1 is GTSNPN and CDR2 is SVGIG (reference sequence). The CDR3 has 13 residues. The V gene lost 5 bases and the J gene lost 0 bases, with 9 bases spanning the gap. The CDR3 nucleotides are TGTGCCTGGGGCACGATGAGCACAGATACGCAGTATTTT. Amino acids: CAWGTMSTDTQYF.

This clone showed up just once. The J gene is TRBJ2-2, the V gene TRBV13; D unclear. The CDR3 has 15 amino acids. Germline V gene lookup returns CDR1 PRHDT and CDR2 FYEKMQ (reference sequence). Deletions cut 5 bases from V and 6 bases from J, with 16 bases between. The CDR3 nucleotides read TGTGCCAGCAGCGTTAGAGCTTCGAGGTCCGGGGAGCTGTTTTTT. It is translated as CASSVRASRSGELFF.

The chain uses TRBV11-2 and TRBJ1-1; D perhaps matches TRBD1 (5 bases). Germline loops: CDR1 SGHAT, CDR2 FQNNGV. This CDR3 region has 14 residues. V gave up 1 base and J gave up 1 base, with 7 bases separating them. CDR3 sequence reads: CASSLGRGNTEAFF. The CDR3 coding sequence is TGTGCCAGCAGCTTAGGAAGGGGGAACACTGAAGCTTTCTTT.